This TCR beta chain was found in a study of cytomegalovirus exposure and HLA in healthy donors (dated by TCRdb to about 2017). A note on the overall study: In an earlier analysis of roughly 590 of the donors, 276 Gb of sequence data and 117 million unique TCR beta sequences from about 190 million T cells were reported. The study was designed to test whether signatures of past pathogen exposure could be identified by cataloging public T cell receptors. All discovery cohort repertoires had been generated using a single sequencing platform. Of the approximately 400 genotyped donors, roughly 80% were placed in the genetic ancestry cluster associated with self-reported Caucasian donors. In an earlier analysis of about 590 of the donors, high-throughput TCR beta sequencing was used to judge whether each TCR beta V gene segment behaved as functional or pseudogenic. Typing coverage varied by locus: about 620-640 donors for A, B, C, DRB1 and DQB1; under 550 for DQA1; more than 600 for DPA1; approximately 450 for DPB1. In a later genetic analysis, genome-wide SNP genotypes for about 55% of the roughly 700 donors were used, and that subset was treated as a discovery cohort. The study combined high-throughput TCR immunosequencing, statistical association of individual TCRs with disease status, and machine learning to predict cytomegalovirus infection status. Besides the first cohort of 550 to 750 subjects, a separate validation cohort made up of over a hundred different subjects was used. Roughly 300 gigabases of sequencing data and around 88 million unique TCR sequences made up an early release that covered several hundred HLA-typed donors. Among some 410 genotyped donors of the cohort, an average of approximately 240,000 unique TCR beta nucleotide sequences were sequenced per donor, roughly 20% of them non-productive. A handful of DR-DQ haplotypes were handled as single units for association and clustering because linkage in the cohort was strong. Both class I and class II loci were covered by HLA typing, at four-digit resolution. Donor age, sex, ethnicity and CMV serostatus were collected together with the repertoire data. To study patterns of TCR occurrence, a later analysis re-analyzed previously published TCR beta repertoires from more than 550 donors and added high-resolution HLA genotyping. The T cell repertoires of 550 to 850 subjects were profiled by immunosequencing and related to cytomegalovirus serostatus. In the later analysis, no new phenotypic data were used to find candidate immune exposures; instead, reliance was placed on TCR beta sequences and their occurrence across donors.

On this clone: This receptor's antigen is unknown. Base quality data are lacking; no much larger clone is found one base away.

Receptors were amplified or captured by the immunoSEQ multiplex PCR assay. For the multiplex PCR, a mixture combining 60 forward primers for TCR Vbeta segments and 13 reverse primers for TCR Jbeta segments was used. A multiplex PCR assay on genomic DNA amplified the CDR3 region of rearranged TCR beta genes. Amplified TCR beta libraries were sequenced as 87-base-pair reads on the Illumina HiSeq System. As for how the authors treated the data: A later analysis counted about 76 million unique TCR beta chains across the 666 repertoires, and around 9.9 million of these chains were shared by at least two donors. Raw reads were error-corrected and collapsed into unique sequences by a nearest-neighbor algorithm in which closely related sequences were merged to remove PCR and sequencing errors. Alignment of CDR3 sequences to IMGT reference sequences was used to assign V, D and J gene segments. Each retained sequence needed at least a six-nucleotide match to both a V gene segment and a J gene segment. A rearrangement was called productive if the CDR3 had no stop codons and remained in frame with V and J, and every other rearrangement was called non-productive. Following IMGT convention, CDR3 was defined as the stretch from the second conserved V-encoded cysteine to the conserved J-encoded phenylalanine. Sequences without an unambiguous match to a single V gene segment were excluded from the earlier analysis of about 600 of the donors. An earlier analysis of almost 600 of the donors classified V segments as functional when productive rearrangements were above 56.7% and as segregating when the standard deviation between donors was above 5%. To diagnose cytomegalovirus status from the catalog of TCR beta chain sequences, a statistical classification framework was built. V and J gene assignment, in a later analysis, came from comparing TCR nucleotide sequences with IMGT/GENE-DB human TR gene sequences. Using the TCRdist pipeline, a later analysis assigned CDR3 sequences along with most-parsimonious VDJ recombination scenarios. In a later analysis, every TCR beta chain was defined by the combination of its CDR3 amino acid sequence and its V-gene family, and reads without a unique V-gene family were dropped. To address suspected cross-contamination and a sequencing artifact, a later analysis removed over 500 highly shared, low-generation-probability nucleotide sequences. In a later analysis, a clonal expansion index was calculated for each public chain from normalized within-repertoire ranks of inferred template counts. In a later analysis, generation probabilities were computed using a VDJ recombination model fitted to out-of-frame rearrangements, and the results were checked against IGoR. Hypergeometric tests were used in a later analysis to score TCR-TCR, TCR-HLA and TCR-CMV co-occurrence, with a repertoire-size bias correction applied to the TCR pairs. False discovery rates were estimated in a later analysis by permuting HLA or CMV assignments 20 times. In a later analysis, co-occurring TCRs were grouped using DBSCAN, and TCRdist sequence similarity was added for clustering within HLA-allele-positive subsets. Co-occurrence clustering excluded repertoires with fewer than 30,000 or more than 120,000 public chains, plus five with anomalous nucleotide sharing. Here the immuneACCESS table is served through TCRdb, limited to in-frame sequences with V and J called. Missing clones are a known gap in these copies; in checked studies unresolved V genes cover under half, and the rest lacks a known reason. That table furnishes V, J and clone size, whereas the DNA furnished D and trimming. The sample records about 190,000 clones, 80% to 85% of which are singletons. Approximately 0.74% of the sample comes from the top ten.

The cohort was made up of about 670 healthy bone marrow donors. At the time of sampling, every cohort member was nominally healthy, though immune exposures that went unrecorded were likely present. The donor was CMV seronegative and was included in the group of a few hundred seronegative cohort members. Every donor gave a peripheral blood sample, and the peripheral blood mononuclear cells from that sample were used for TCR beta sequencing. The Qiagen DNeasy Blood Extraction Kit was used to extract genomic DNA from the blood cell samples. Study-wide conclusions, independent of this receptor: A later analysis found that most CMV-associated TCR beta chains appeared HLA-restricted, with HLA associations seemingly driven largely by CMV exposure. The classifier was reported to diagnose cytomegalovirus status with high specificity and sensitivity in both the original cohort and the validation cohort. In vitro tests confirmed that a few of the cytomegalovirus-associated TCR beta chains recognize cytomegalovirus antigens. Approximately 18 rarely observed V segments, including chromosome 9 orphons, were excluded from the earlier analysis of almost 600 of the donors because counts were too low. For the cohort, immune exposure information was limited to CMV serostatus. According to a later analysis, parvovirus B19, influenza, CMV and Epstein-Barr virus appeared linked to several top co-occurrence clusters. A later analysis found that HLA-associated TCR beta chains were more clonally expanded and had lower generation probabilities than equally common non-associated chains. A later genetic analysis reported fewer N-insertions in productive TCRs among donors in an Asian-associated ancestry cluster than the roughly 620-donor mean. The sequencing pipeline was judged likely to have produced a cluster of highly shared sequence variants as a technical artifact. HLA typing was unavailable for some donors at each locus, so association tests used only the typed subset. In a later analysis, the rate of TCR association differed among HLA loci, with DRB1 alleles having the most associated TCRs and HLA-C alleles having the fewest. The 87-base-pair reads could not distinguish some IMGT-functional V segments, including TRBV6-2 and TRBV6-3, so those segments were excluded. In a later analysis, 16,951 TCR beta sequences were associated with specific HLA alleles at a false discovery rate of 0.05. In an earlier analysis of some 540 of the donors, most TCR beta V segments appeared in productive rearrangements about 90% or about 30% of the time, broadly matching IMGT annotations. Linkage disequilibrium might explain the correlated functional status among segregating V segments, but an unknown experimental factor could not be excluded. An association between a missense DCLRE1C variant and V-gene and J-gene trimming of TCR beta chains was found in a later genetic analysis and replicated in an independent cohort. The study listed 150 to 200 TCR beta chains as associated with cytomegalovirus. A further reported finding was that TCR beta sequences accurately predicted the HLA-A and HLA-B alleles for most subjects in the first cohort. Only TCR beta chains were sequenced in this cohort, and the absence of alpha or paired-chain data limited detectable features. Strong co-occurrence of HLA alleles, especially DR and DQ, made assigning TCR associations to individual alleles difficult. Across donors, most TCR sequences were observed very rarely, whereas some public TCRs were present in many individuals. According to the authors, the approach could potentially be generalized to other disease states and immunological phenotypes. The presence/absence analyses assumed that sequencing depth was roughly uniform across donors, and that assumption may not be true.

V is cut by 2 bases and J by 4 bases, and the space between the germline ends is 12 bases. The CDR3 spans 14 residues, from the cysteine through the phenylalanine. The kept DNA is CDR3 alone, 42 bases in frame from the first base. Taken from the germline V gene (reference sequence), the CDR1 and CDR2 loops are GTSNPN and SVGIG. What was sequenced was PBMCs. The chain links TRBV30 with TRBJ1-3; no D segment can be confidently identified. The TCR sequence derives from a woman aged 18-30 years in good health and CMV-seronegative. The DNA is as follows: TGTGCCTGGAGTCCAAGGACTGGAGGAAACACCATATATTTT. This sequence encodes CAWSPRTGGNTIYF.